What follows are 16 T cell receptor beta chains derived from one specimen sequenced in a study of blood T cell repertoires in COVID-19. The data were produced by immunoSEQ multiplex PCR, yet TCRdb's version contains in-frame clones alone and is incomplete. The data show about 66,000 clones, roughly 91% seen once. Sequencing was carried out using peripheral blood. Receptors originate from a man aged 55 to 69 with acute or convalescent COVID-19.

This clone was observed a handful of times. The chain uses TRBV5-4 and TRBJ2-1; D gene uncertain. CDR1 is SGHNT, CDR2 YYREEE, per germline (reference sequence). The V gene lost 0 bases and the J gene lost 6 bases, with 7 bases spanning the gap. This CDR3 region has 13 residues. The CDR3 spells CASSLESSNEQFF. CDR3 nucleotide sequence: TGTGCCAGCAGCTTGGAATCCAGCAATGAGCAGTTCTTC.

The gene calls are TRBV19 and TRBJ1-1; D is unclear. Trimming took 2 bases from V and 1 from J, leaving 8 bases between them. Germline V gives CDR1 LNHDA, CDR2 SQIVND (reference sequence). CDR3 length: 14 amino acids. The CDR3 sequence is CASSIISRNTEAFF. Written as DNA, the CDR3 is TGTGCCAGTAGTATAATATCCCGGAACACTGAAGCTTTCTTT.

V and J are TRBV5-5 and TRBJ1-1; 7 nucleotides match TRBD1. The germline CDR1 and CDR2 sequences are SGHKS and YYEKEE (reference sequence). CDR3 length: 15 amino acids. Trimming cost V 2 bases and J 0 bases; bases outside gene matches: 4. The CDR3 region has the DNA TGTGCCAGCAGCTTTTCCGGGACAGTGAACACTGAAGCTTTCTTT. This translates into CASSFSGTVNTEAFF.

The chain combines TRBV24-1 with TRBJ2-3; 10 bases match TRBD1. Looked up from germline, CDR1 is KGHDR and CDR2 is SFDVKD. Trimming cost V 9 bases and J 4 bases; bases outside gene matches: 9. The CDR3 is made up of 15 amino acids. CDR3 bases: TGTGCCACCCGGGGGGGACAGGGGAAGCCAGATACGCAGTATTTT. This codes for CATRGGQGKPDTQYF.

The V gene is TRBV5-8, the J gene TRBJ2-1, with 10 positions matching TRBD2. Germline V gene lookup returns CDR1 SGHTS and CDR2 YDEGEE. V gave up 2 bases and J gave up 4 bases; unmatched junction bases: 3. There are 15 residues in the CDR3. The CDR3, as DNA: TGTGCCAGCAGCTTAATAGCGGGGGGTTACAATGAGCAGTTCTTC. It codes for CASSLIAGGYNEQFF.

V usage is TRBV9 and J usage is TRBJ1-6; D gene unclear. Germline values: CDR1 SGDLS, CDR2 YYNGEE. This CDR3 region has 14 residues. Deletions cut 2 bases from V and 7 bases from J, with 10 bases between. The CDR3: CASSVKEGNSPLHF. Here the CDR3 DNA reads TGTGCCAGCAGCGTTAAGGAGGGCAATTCACCCCTCCACTTT.

The chain carries TRBV3-1 (or the pseudogene TRBV3-2) and TRBJ1-2; possible D gene TRBD1, 6 bases. Germline CDR1 LGHDT, CDR2 YNNKEL (reference sequence). V lost 0 bases to trimming and J lost 5 bases, with 16 bases between them. The CDR3 runs 16 residues. Here the CDR3 reads CASSQDRGRLDYGYTF. The CDR3 DNA reads as TGTGCCAGCAGCCAAGACAGGGGACGTCTTGATTATGGCTACACCTTC.

CDR3 amino acids: CASSLDRTYEQYF. In DNA, the CDR3 is TGCGCCAGCAGCCTGGACAGGACCTACGAGCAGTACTTC. The chain combines TRBV4-1 with TRBJ2-7; 7 nucleotides line up with TRBD1. CDR3 length: 13 residues. The germline gives CDR1 MGHRA, CDR2 YSYEKL. V lost 4 bases and J lost 2; bases outside the gene matches: 2.

The chain recombines TRBV6-6 with TRBJ2-6; D unclear. The CDR3 contains 15 residues. The germline CDR1 and CDR2 sequences are MNHNY and SVGAGI (reference sequence). V lost 2 bases and J 2 bases, leaving 7 bases between the germline ends. CDR3 DNA: TGTGCCAGCAGTTACGGCACAGCTGGGGCCAACGTCCTGACTTTC. It is translated as CASSYGTAGANVLTF.

Worth noting for this clone: The junction does not match germline at one end; this may be a read error. Other DNA sequences from this sample encode an identical CDR3 as well. This chain connects TRBV6-5 to TRBJ1-2, with 7 positions matching TRBD1. Germline CDR1 reads MNHEY; CDR2 reads SVGAGI. The CDR3 covers 14 residues. The CDR3 reads CASSYQNRGYGYTF. The CDR3 nucleotides are TGTGCCAGCAGTTACCAGAACAGGGGCTATGGATACACCTTC.

The rearrangement links TRBV29-1 to TRBJ2-1, with 7 positions matching TRBD1. With 3 bases clipped from V and 12 bases from J, the junction kept 5 bases outside the gene matches. The CDR3 contains 11 residues. CDR1 SQVTM and CDR2 ANQGSEA come from the germline V gene. The CDR3 bases are TGCAGCGTTGACAGGGGGAGATTGCAGTTCTTC. Its protein is CSVDRGRLQFF.

V and J are TRBV6-5 and TRBJ1-5; D possibly corresponds to TRBD1 (5 bases). Germline V CDR1 and CDR2: MNHEY, SVGAGI. The CDR3 is made up of 14 amino acids. Trimming took off 7 bases at V and 4 bases at J, with 14 bases between the two ends. CDR3 coding DNA: TGTGCCAGCATGGGGACTGATAGAAATCAGCCCCAGCATTTT. It is translated as CASMGTDRNQPQHF.

The genes are TRBV6-5 and TRBJ2-4; 8 nucleotides align to TRBD1. CDR1 is MNHEY, CDR2 SVGAGI, per germline. CDR3 length equals 14 residues. J lost 3 bases, V lost 7 bases, and 5 bases had no gene match. As DNA, the CDR3 is TGTGCCAGCAAGGACAGGGATGGCAAAAACATTCAGTACTTC. Its translation is CASKDRDGKNIQYF.

The genes are TRBV6-1 and TRBJ1-5; D is ambiguous. Trimming removed 7 bases at V and 9 bases at J, with 13 bases between. The CDR3 has 12 amino acids. In germline, CDR1 is MNHNS, CDR2 SASEGT. This CDR3 reads CASTIGESPQHF. The CDR3 nucleotides read TGTGCCAGCACAATCGGGGAATCGCCCCAGCATTTT.

This chain joins TRBV18 and TRBJ2-7, with D hard to call. The CDR3 is 13 residues long. Germline CDR1 is KGHSH and CDR2 is LQKENI. Trimming pared 3 bases from V and 0 bases from J, leaving 6 bases between. Written as DNA, the CDR3 is TGTGCCAGCTCACCTGAGAGCTCCTACGAGCAGTACTTC. Its protein is CASSPESSYEQYF.

The chain couples TRBV13 to TRBJ1-1; TRBD1 matches 7 bases. This CDR3 has 17 residues. CDR1 is PRHDT, CDR2 FYEKMQ, per germline (reference sequence). V dropped 5 bases and J dropped 0; count of bases not matched to a gene: 12. CDR3 in DNA: TGTGCCAGCAGCCCCTCGACAGGGCCTCTGATGAACACTGAAGCTTTCTTT. Amino acids: CASSPSTGPLMNTEAFF.